This T cell receptor beta chain originates from a study of T cell repertoires in cytomegalovirus infection. Study-level information: An indication of both CMV infection and matching HLA type came from public TCR beta signatures.

Findings and caveats of the study: Within the response measured ex vivo, HLA-C-restricted CMV-specific TCR beta clonotypes were dominant.

This CDR3 is 16 amino acids long. Germline lookup yields CDR1 MNHNY and CDR2 SVGAGI (reference sequence). Trimming removed 11 bases at V and 0 bases at J, with 20 bases between. Regarding this clonotype: Its specificity is unknown.

TCRdb ran MiXCR on the reads and lists one entry per CDR3 protein. The sample has some 400,000 distinct CDR3 sequences, around 18% seen once. The rearrangement links TRBV6-6 to TRBJ1-3; D might be TRBD1 (5 bases). The sequencing input was PBMCs. The receptor's source is a human donor in good health (CMV status not recorded). Some clones in this sample may be carry-over from other donors' samples. The CDR3 region has the DNA TGTGCCGTTAGCCCCAGGGCCCTATCCTCTGGAAACACCATATATTTT. Translating gives CAVSPRALSSGNTIYF.